This T cell receptor beta chain was captured by sequencing in a study of shared clonotypes between healthy human individuals. V lost 5 bases and J lost 9; bases outside the gene matches: 11. Germline V gives CDR1 SEHNR, CDR2 FQNEAQ (reference sequence). The CDR3 loop spans 16 amino acids. Naivety among CD8 cells was defined by CD45RO negativity and positive CCR7 selection, thereby excluding terminally differentiated effector memory CD45RA+ cells. Assay runs were performed at deep level. Only in-frame clones appear in the TCRdb table, and some are missing; sequencing was by immunoSEQ multiplex PCR. This table holds about 2 million clones, approximately 95% found once.

This TCR derives from a man aged 18 to 29 in good health. V is TRBV7-9 and J is TRBJ2-2; 11 bases map to TRBD2. Sequenced sample: naive CD8+ T cells sorted from blood. The CDR3 DNA follows: TGTGCCAGCAGCACACTAGCGGGAGTGGCCCAATGGGAGCTGTTTTTT. Its protein product is CASSTLAGVAQWELFF. Based on the CDR3 plus reference TRBV7-9 and TRBJ2-2, the full variable domain is DTGVSQNPRHKITKRGQNVTFRCDPISEHNRLYWYRQTLGQGPEFLTYFQNEAQLEKSRLLSDRFSAERPKGSFSTLEIQRTEQGDSAMYLCASSTLAGVAQWELFFGEGSRLTVL.